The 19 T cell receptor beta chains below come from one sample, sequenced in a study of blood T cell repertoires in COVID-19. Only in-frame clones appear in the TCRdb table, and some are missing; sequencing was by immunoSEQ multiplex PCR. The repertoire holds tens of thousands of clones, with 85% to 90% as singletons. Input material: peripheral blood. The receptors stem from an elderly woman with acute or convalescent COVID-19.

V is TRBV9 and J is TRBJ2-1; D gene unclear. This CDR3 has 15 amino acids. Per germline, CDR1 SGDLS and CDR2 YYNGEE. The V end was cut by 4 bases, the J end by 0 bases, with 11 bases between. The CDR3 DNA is TGTGCCAGCAGCTTTGACTCGGTCTCCTACAATGAGCAGTTCTTC. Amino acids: CASSFDSVSYNEQFF.

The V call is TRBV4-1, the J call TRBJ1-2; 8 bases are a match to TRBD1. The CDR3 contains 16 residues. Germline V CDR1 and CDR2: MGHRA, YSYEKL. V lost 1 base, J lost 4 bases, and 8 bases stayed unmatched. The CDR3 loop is CASSQASQGAGYGYTF. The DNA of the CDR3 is TGCGCCAGCAGCCAAGCTTCCCAGGGGGCTGGCTATGGCTACACCTTC.

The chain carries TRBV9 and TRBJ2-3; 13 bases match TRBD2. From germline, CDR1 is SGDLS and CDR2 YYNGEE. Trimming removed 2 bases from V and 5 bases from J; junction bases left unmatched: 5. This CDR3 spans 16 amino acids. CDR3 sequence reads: CASSVTSGGAGDTQYF. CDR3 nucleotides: TGTGCCAGCAGCGTTACTAGCGGGGGGGCGGGAGATACGCAGTATTTT.

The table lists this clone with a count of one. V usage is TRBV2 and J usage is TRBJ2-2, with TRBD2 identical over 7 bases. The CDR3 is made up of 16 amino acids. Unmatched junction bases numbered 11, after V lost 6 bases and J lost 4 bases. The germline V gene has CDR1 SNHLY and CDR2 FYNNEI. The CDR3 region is CASRTRPAGVTGELFF. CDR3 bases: TGTGCCAGCAGGACCCGACCCGCGGGAGTCACCGGGGAGCTGTTTTTT.

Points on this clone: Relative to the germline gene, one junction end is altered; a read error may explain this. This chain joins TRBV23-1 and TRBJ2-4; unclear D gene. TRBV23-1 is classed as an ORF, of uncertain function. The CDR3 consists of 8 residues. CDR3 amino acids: CASSQADF. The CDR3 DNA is TGCGCCAGCAGTCAGGCGGACTTC.

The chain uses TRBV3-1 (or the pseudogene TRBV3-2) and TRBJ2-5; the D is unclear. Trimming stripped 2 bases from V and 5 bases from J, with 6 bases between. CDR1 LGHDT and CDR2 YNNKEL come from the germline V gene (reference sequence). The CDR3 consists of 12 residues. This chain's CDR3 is CASSQFGETQYF. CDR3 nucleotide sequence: TGTGCCAGCAGCCAATTCGGGGAGACCCAGTACTTC.

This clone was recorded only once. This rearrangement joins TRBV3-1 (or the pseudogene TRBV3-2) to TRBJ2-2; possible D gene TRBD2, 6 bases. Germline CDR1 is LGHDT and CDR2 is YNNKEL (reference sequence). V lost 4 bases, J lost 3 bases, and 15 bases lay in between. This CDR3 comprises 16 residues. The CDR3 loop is CASSLPGTLYTGELFF. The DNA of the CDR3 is TGTGCCAGCAGCCTTCCCGGGACTCTTTACACCGGGGAGCTGTTTTTT.

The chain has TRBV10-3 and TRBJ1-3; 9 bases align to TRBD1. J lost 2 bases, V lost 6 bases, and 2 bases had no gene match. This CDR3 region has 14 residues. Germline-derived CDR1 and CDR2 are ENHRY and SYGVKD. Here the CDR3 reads CAIRQGAPGNTIYF. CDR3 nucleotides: TGTGCCATCAGACAGGGGGCGCCTGGAAACACCATATATTTT.

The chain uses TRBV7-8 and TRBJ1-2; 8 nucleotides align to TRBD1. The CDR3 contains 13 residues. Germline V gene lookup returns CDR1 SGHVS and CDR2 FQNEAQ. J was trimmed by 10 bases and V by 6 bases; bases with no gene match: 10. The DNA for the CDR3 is TGTGCCAGCAGTCCAAGCGGGACAGGAGTCTACACCTTC. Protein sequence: CASSPSGTGVYTF.

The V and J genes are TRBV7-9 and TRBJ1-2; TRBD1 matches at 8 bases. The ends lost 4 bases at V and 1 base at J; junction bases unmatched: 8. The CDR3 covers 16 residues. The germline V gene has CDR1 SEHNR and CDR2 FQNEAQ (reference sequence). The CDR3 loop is CASSSPGTGYNYGYTF. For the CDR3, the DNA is TGTGCCAGCAGCTCTCCCGGGACAGGTTATAACTATGGCTACACCTTC.

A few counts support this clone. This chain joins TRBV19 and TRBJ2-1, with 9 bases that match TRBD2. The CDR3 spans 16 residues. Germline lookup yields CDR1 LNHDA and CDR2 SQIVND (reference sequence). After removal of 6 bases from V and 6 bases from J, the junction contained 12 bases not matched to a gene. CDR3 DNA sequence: TGTGCCAGTAGCCCAAATAGCGGGAGAGGTAGCAATGAGCAGTTCTTC. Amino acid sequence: CASSPNSGRGSNEQFF.

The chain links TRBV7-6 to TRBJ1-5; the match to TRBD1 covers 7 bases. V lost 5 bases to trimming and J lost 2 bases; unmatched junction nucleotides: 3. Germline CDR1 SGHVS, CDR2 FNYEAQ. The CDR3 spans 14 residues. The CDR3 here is CASSLGQGNQPQHF. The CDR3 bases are TGTGCCAGCAGCCTTGGACAGGGCAATCAGCCCCAGCATTTT.

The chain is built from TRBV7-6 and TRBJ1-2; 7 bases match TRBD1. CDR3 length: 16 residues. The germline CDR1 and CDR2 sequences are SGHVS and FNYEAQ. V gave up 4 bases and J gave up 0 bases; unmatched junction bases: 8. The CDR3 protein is CASSSRPGTANYGYTF. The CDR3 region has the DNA TGTGCCAGCAGCTCGCGTCCCGGGACAGCTAACTATGGCTACACCTTC.

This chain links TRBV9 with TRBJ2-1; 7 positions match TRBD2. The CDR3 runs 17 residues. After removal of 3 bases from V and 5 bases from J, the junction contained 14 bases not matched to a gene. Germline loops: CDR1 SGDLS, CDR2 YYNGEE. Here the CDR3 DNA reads TGTGCCAGCAGCGGAGACTATGGAGCTAGCGGACACAATGAGCAGTTCTTC. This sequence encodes CASSGDYGASGHNEQFF. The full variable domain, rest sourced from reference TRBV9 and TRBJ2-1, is DSGVTQTPKHLITATGQRVTLRCSPRSGDLSVYWYQQSLDQGLQFLIQYYNGEERAKGNILERFSAQQFPDLHSELNLSSLELGDSALYFCASSGDYGASGHNEQFFGPGTRLTVL.

The CDR3 region is CASSPQGAEGYTF. The CDR3 nucleotides read TGTGCCAGCTCACCGCAAGGGGCGGAGGGCTACACCTTC. The chain joins TRBV18 to TRBJ1-2; possible D gene TRBD1, 5 bases. Per the germline V gene, CDR1 is KGHSH and CDR2 is LQKENI. The ends were cut back, 3 bases at V and 8 bases at J, with 13 bases in the middle. This CDR3 region has 13 residues.

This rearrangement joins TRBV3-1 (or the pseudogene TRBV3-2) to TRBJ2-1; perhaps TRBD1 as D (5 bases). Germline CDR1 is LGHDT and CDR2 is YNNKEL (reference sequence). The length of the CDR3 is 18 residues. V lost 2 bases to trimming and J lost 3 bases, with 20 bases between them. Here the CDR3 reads CASSQNPLPLTVYNEQFF. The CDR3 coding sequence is TGTGCCAGCAGCCAAAATCCCCTTCCCCTGACAGTCTACAATGAGCAGTTCTTC.

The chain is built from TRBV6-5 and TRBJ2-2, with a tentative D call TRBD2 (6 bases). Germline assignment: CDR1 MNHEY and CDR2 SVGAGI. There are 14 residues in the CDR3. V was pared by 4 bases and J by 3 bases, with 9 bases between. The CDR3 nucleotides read TGTGCCAGCAGTTGGGACTCCTACACCGGGGAGCTGTTTTTT. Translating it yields CASSWDSYTGELFF.

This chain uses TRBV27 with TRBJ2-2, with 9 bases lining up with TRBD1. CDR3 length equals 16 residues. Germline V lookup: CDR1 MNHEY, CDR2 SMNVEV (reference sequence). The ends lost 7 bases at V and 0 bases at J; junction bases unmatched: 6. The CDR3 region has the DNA TGTGCCAGCAATCATCGGGACAGGGCGAACACCGGGGAGCTGTTTTTT. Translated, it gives CASNHRDRANTGELFF.

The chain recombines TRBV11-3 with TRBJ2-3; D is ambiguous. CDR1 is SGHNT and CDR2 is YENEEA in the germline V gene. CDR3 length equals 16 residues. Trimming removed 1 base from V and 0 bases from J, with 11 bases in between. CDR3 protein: CASSLGLDFSTDTQYF. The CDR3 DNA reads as TGTGCCAGCAGCTTAGGGCTCGATTTTAGCACAGATACGCAGTATTTT.